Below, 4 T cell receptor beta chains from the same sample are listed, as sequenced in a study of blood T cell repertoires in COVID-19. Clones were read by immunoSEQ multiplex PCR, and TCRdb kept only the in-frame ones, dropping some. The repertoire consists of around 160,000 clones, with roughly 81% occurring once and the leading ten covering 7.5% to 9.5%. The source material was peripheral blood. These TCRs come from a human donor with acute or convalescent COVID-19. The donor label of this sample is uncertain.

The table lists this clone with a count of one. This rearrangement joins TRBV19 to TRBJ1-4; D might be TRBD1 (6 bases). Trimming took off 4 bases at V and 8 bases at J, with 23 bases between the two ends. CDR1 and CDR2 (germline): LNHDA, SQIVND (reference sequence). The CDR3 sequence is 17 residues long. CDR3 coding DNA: TGTGCCAGTAGTACTGGGGGACACCCCGGAGAGAGAGAAAAACTGTTTTTT. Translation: CASSTGGHPGEREKLFF.

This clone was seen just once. In DNA form, the CDR3 reads TGTGCCAGCAGTGAAACGGGGTCATCCTACCGGGATACGCAGTATTTT. It yields the protein CASSETGSSYRDTQYF. The rearrangement links TRBV2 to TRBJ2-3; possibly TRBD2 for D (5 bases). Germline V gene lookup returns CDR1 SNHLY and CDR2 FYNNEI. This CDR3 region has 16 residues. The V and J ends lost 2 bases and 6 bases respectively, with 18 bases between them.

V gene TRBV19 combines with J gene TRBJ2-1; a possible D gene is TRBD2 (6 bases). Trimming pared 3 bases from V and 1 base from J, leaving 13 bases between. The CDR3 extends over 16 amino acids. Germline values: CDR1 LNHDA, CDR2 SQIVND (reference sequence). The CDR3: CASSISGPGSYNEQFF. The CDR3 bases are TGTGCCAGTAGTATCAGCGGGCCGGGGTCCTACAATGAGCAGTTCTTC.

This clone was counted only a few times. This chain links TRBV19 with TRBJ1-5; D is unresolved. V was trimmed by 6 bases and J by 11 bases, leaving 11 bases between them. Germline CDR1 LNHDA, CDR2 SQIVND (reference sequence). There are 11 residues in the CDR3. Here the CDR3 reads CASRGSAAQHF. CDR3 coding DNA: TGTGCCAGTAGAGGATCCGCGGCCCAGCATTTT.